The present entry profiles one T cell receptor (beta chain) with its context. Its antigen remains unknown. CDR1 and CDR2 (germline): MDHEN, SYDVKM. V gave up 8 bases and J gave up 2 bases, with 16 bases separating them. The CDR3 is 14 residues long. This entry is derived from a study of T cell repertoires in cytomegalovirus infection. Findings and caveats of the study: CMV-specific TCR beta clonotypes restricted by HLA-C were the ones dominating the ex vivo response. CMV carriers with the relevant HLA were identified by cumulative public TCR beta family frequency.

TCRdb processed the reads anew with MiXCR; each CDR3 protein has one entry. The sample has 200,000 to 300,000 distinct CDR3 sequences, 9% to 15% seen once. The J gene is TRBJ2-7, the V gene TRBV28; D remains unclear. The sequenced material came from PBMCs. The clonotype was recovered from a human donor in good health (CMV status not recorded). Some clones in this sample may be carry-over from other donors' samples. Here the CDR3 reads CASGPTRDPYEQYF. The CDR3 coding sequence is TGTGCCAGCGGACCCACTCGCGATCCCTACGAGCAGTACTTC.